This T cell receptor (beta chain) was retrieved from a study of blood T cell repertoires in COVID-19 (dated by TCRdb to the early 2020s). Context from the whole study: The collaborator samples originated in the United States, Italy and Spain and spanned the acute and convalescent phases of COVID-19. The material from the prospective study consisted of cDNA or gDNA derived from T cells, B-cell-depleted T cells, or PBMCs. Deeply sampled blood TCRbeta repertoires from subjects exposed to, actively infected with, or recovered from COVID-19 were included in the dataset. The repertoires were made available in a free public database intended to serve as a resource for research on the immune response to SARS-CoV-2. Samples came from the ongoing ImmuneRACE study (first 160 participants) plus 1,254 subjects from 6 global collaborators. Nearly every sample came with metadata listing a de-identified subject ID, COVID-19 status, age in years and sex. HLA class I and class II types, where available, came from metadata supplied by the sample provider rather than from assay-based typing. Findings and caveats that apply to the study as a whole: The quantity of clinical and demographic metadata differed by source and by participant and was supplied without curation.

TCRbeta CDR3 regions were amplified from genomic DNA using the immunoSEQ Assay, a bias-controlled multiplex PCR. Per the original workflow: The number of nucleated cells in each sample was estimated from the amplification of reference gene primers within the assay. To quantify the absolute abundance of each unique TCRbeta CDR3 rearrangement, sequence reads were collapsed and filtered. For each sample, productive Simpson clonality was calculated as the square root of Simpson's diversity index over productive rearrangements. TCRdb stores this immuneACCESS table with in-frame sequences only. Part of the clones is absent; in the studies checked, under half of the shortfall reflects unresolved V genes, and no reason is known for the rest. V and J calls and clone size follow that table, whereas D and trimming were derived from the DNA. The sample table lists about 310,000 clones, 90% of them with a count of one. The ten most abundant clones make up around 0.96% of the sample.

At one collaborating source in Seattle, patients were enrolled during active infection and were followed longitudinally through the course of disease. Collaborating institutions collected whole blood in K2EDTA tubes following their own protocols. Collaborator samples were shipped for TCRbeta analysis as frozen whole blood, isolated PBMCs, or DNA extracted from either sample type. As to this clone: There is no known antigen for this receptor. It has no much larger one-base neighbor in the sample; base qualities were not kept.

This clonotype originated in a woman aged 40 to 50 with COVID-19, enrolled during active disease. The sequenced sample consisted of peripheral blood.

The DNA sequence is as follows: TGTGCCAGCAGCATAGATATCACTGAAGCTTTCTTT. Protein translation: CASSIDITEAFF. Recombination connected TRBV7-9 to TRBJ1-1; the D gene cannot be named for sure. From the cysteine up to the phenylalanine, the CDR3 has a length of 12 residues. The only DNA kept is the CDR3, 36 bases in frame from the first base. The germline ends are 8 bases apart after V is trimmed by 5 bases and J by 4 bases. CDR1 SEHNR and CDR2 FQNEAQ were looked up in the germline V gene (reference sequence).